This is a list of T cell receptor beta chains from one sample in a study of blood T cell repertoires in COVID-19. Produced via immunoSEQ multiplex PCR; TCRdb's table is partial and in-frame only. In the table there are roughly 670,000 clones, about 87% of which are singletons. The specimen sequenced was peripheral blood. These receptors were collected from a woman aged 18-29 years with acute or convalescent COVID-19. Both conserved end residues are part of each CDR3. Each record gives: J gene, V gene, D gene, clone size, CDR3 protein, CDR3 DNA. D genes are given only for firm matches. The size of a clone is reported for some rows only, either as once, few or many, or as a class for expanded clones.

TRBJ1-2 TRBV27 TRBD1 . CASRSWDRGSPFYGYTF TGTGCCAGCAGGTCTTGGGACAGGGGTTCTCCTTTCTATGGCTACACCTTC
TRBJ1-2 TRBV6-4 TRBD1 . CASSEEGQAWTSGYTF TGTGCCAGCAGCGAAGAGGGACAGGCCTGGACGTCGGGCTACACCTTC
TRBJ1-1 TRBV30 . . CAWNFEANTEAFF TGTGCCTGGAATTTTGAGGCAAACACTGAAGCTTTCTTT
TRBJ2-3 TRBV6-2/TRBV6-3 TRBD2 . CASSYSPLAGGADTQYF TGTGCCAGCAGTTACTCACCTCTAGCGGGGGGAGCAGATACGCAGTATTTT
TRBJ2-2 TRBV7-3 . . CASSPKGPHPGELFF TGTGCCAGCAGCCCAAAGGGGCCCCACCCTGGGGAGCTGTTTTTT
TRBJ2-3 TRBV5-6 TRBD2 . CASSFRGSGLVKDTQYF TGTGCCAGCAGCTTTCGTGGGTCGGGACTAGTTAAAGATACGCAGTATTTT
TRBJ1-2 TRBV20-1 . . CSASPGRGYGYTF TGCAGTGCTAGTCCAGGGCGGGGGTATGGCTACACCTTC
TRBJ1-1 TRBV12-3/TRBV12-4 . . CASSSPGNTEAFF TGTGCCAGTAGTTCCCCCGGGAACACTGAAGCTTTCTTT
TRBJ2-1 TRBV19 TRBD2 once CASSILRGGTYNEQFF TGTGCCAGTAGTATACTGCGGGGGGGGACCTACAATGAGCAGTTCTTC
TRBJ1-1 TRBV2 . . CASSDTSIGGSPEAFF TGTGCCAGCAGTGACACCTCAATAGGGGGATCGCCTGAAGCTTTCTTT
TRBJ2-1 TRBV3-1/TRBV3-2 . . CASSLTLNLAREQFF TGTGCCAGCAGCCTAACTTTAAACCTAGCAAGGGAGCAGTTCTTC
TRBJ1-2 TRBV5-6 . few CASSNGQAHYGYTF TGTGCCAGCAGCAATGGACAAGCTCACTATGGCTACACCTTC
TRBJ2-2 TRBV3-1/TRBV3-2 TRBD2 . CASSPERGPGELFF TGTGCCAGCAGCCCCGAGCGGGGGCCCGGGGAGCTGTTTTTT
TRBJ2-7 TRBV5-1 TRBD1 once CASSWTGGPYEQYF TGCGCCAGCAGCTGGACAGGGGGCCCCTACGAGCAGTACTTC
TRBJ1-2 TRBV15 TRBD1 . CATSRDQIRGKVGYTF TGTGCCACCAGCAGAGACCAGATCAGGGGGAAAGTTGGCTACACCTTC
TRBJ1-2 TRBV19 . once CASSRRLQDSSNYGYTF TGTGCCAGTAGTAGAAGGTTGCAGGACAGTTCAAACTATGGCTACACCTTC
TRBJ2-1 TRBV24-1 TRBD2 . CATSDPTSGGGGYEQFF TGTGCCACCAGTGATCCCACTAGCGGGGGGGGAGGTTATGAGCAGTTCTTC
TRBJ1-2 TRBV18 TRBD1 . CASSQGAHGYTF TGTGCCAGCTCCCAGGGGGCCCATGGCTACACCTTC
TRBJ2-1 TRBV19 TRBD2 . CASSTSLAGGLYNEQFF TGTGCCAGTAGCACTTCGTTAGCGGGGGGGCTTTACAATGAGCAGTTCTTC
TRBJ2-3 TRBV4-3 TRBD2 . CASSQEGHREGDTQYF TGCGCCAGCAGCCAAGAGGGACACCGGGAGGGAGATACGCAGTATTTT
TRBJ2-7 TRBV6-2/TRBV6-3 TRBD2 . CASSPAGAGESYEQYF TGTGCCAGCAGTCCAGCTGGGGCGGGGGAGTCCTACGAGCAGTACTTC
TRBJ1-2 TRBV6-6 . . CASIPGRGYGYTF TGTGCCAGCATCCCGGGGAGGGGGTATGGCTACACCTTC
TRBJ1-1 TRBV7-9 . once CATGFTEAFF TGTGCCACGGGTTTCACTGAAGCTTTCTTT
TRBJ2-7 TRBV19 . . CASSDSGTTYEQYF TGTGCCAGTAGTGATTCCGGGACAACCTACGAGCAGTACTTC